Listed here are 10 T cell receptor beta chains from one sample, sequenced in a study of T cell responses to AZD1222 COVID-19 vaccine. Only in-frame clones appear in the TCRdb table, and some are missing; sequencing was by immunoSEQ multiplex PCR. Of about 49,000 clones listed, around 80% are singletons. The sample here was peripheral blood, taken on day 0 of MenACWY control vaccination. The receptor source for this set is an adult in good health.

This clone has just a few counts. V and J are TRBV19 and TRBJ2-1; D may be TRBD1 or TRBD2 (5 bases each). The CDR3 consists of 14 residues. The V and J ends lost 6 bases and 7 bases respectively, with 16 bases between them. The germline V gene has CDR1 LNHDA and CDR2 SQIVND (reference sequence). This chain's CDR3 is CASRLRDPRNEQFF. The DNA for the CDR3 is TGTGCCAGTAGGCTCCGGGACCCCCGTAATGAGCAGTTCTTC.

The V and J genes are TRBV9 and TRBJ1-2; possible D gene TRBD1, 6 bases. Germline V gene sequence: CDR1 SGDLS, CDR2 YYNGEE. V gave up 3 bases and J gave up 0 bases, with 12 bases separating them. This CDR3 has 15 residues. CDR3 bases: TGTGCCAGCAGCGGATGGACAGCAGCTAACTATGGCTACACCTTC. Its translation is CASSGWTAANYGYTF.

This clone appeared a few times. This chain links TRBV28 with TRBJ1-1, with no clear D. The CDR3 spans 14 residues. Germline CDR1 is MDHEN and CDR2 is SYDVKM. V lost 5 bases to trimming and J lost 1 base, with 11 bases between them. CDR3 bases: TGTGCCAGCAGTGGTTACCTGCAGAACACTGAAGCTTTCTTT. Translation: CASSGYLQNTEAFF.

In its sample, this clone was seen a few times. The chain links TRBV28 to TRBJ1-5; D not certain. The CDR3 is 15 amino acids. In germline, CDR1 is MDHEN, CDR2 SYDVKM. V dropped 6 bases and J dropped 4 bases, with 16 bases sitting between them. The CDR3 nucleotides read TGTGCCAGCAGCGCCCCCGGGAGCAGAAATCAGCCCCAGCATTTT. This sequence encodes CASSAPGSRNQPQHF.

CDR3 sequence reads: CASSPQGQNTEAFF. The CDR3 DNA follows: TGTGCCAGCTCACCACAGGGCCAGAACACTGAAGCTTTCTTT. The chain uses TRBV18 and TRBJ1-1; D unclear. Germline CDR1 KGHSH, CDR2 LQKENI. The CDR3 extends over 14 amino acids. Trimming pared 1 base from V and 1 base from J, leaving 7 bases between.

The J gene is TRBJ2-6, the V gene TRBV21-1; no check of the table's D call, TRBD1, against the DNA was made. TRBV21-1 is a pseudogene locus. CDR3 length: 21 amino acids. CDR3 nucleotide sequence: TGTGCCAGCAGCAAAGGACATAGTGACGGGACAGGGAACCACGGGGCCAACGTCCTGACTTTC. Its translation: CASSKGHSDGTGNHGANVLTF.

CDR3: CATSRDVGGYQPQHF. For the CDR3, the DNA is TGTGCCACCAGCAGAGATGTCGGAGGGTATCAGCCCCAGCATTTT. The J gene is TRBJ1-5, the V gene TRBV15; no firm D call. The germline V gene has CDR1 LNHNV and CDR2 YYDKDF (reference sequence). Trimming left V 0 bases short and J 5 bases short, with 11 bases between. The CDR3 loop spans 15 amino acids.

This clone appeared a single time. This rearrangement joins TRBV19 to TRBJ1-4, with D unresolved. This CDR3 contains 14 residues. The germline V gene encodes CDR1 LNHDA and CDR2 SQIVND (reference sequence). Trimming left V 1 base short and J 3 bases short, with 6 bases between. CDR3 in DNA: TGTGCCAGTAGTATAGCCCGGCCTAATGAAAAACTGTTTTTT. This gives the protein CASSIARPNEKLFF.

V usage is TRBV15 and J usage is TRBJ2-7, with 8 bases that match TRBD1. The V and J ends lost 0 bases and 2 bases, in that order; junction bases with no gene match: 3. Germline V gives CDR1 LNHNV, CDR2 YYDKDF (reference sequence). The CDR3 runs 15 residues. The CDR3 nucleotides are TGTGCCACCAGCAGAGAACAGGACAGGGCCTACGAGCAGTACTTC. Amino acids: CATSREQDRAYEQYF. The full variable domain, in which reference TRBV15 and TRBJ2-7 provide the parts outside the CDR3, is DAMVIQNPRYQVTQFGKPVTLSCSQTLNHNVMYWYQQKSSQAPKLLFHYYDKDFNNEADTPDNFQSRRPNTSFCFLDIRSPGLGDTAMYLCATSREQDRAYEQYFGPGTRLTVT.

The chain employs TRBV6-5 and TRBJ1-6; unclear D gene. The CDR3 contains 16 residues. From germline, CDR1 is MNHEY and CDR2 SVGAGI. V was clipped by 2 bases and J by 10 bases, with 18 bases between them. DNA of the CDR3: TGTGCCAGCAGTTACCTCGATAGAGCCCCAGGCTCACCCCTCCACTTT. Its protein product is CASSYLDRAPGSPLHF.